These T cell receptor beta chains were read from a single sample in a study of T-cell memory formation after mild COVID-19. MiXCR was run by TCRdb on the 5' RACE reads, yielding one entry per CDR3 protein. The sample has 250,000 to 300,000 distinct CDR3 sequences, around 15% seen once. Sample: PBMCs or a T cell subset sorted from them (not recorded which). These receptors all come from a man aged 18 to 29 who had mild COVID-19 (a few samples of this study predate the infection). Cell type and time point are not known. Each CDR3 is given with its conserved first and last residue. Each record gives: CDR3 DNA, CDR3 protein, V gene, clone size, J gene, D gene, CDR3 length. A D gene is named only where the DNA matches it firmly. Clone sizes are given selectively: once, few, many, or a class where the clone is expanded.

TGCAGCACCCGACAGGGATGGGATGAAAAACTGTTTTTT	CSTRQGWDEKLFF	TRBV29-1	NA	TRBJ1-4	TRBD1	13
TGTGCCAGCAGCGTAAGCGGGTCCCGCACAGATACGCAGTATTTT	CASSVSGSRTDTQYF	TRBV9	NA	TRBJ2-3	NA	15
TGTGCCACCAGTGACTCCGGGACAGGGGTCAATCAGCCCCAGCATTTT	CATSDSGTGVNQPQHF	TRBV24-1	NA	TRBJ1-5	TRBD1	16
TGTGCCAGCAGCCAATTGACAGGGGGCGCAGATACGCAGTATTTT	CASSQLTGGADTQYF	TRBV4-2	few	TRBJ2-3	TRBD1	15
TGCAGCGTAGGCCGGGCCGTTGGGGAAAAACTGTTTTTT	CSVGRAVGEKLFF	TRBV29-1	few	TRBJ1-4	NA	13
TGCAGTGCTACCCCCGTAGGACAGGGAGGACATGAGCAGTTCTTC	CSATPVGQGGHEQFF	TRBV20-1	NA	TRBJ2-1	TRBD1	15
TGTGCCACCAGTGACGTATGGCAGGGCGCAGATACGCAGTATTTT	CATSDVWQGADTQYF	TRBV24-1	many	TRBJ2-3	NA	15
TGTGCCAGCAGCCCAGGGTTATGGGACAGGGGTAGGGATGAGCAGTTCTTC	CASSPGLWDRGRDEQFF	TRBV11-2	NA	TRBJ2-1	TRBD1	17
TGCGCCAGCAGCTTGGTGGGGGCGACCCAGTACTTC	CASSLVGATQYF	TRBV5-1	few	TRBJ2-5	NA	12
TGTGCCAGCAGTTACTCGGGGACTAGCGTCACCGGGGAGCTGTTTTTT	CASSYSGTSVTGELFF	TRBV6-5	few	TRBJ2-2	TRBD2	16
TGTGCCAGCAGCCCTAGACGACAAGAGACCCAGTACTTC	CASSPRRQETQYF	TRBV7-2	many	TRBJ2-5	NA	13
TGTGCCAGCAGCTTATGGCAGGACTCCTACAATGAGCAGTTCTTC	CASSLWQDSYNEQFF	TRBV7-6	few	TRBJ2-1	NA	15
TGTGCCAGCTCACCGTCAGCGCTGGGTCCCTTACAGGCGGCCGAGCAGTACTTC	CASSPSALGPLQAAEQYF	TRBV18	NA	TRBJ2-7	NA	18
TGCGCCAGCAGCTTGCTGCAGGGCAATGAGCAGTTCTTC	CASSLLQGNEQFF	TRBV5-1	few	TRBJ2-1	NA	13
TGTGCCAGCAGCGTAGACGGGACGCCCTGGGGTGAGACCCAGTACTTC	CASSVDGTPWGETQYF	TRBV9	NA	TRBJ2-5	NA	16
TGTGCCAGTAGTATTATGGGCGGGAGCACAGATACGCAGTATTTT	CASSIMGGSTDTQYF	TRBV19	NA	TRBJ2-3	NA	15
TGCAGCGTTGGCCCCGATACGCAGTATTTT	CSVGPDTQYF	TRBV29-1	NA	TRBJ2-3	NA	10
TGTGCCAGCAGCTCTGGTTATCCCCTCCACTTT	CASSSGYPLHF	TRBV7-9	NA	TRBJ1-6	NA	11
TGTGCCAGCAGTCTGGGAGGGGGCAACACCGGGGAGCTGTTTTTT	CASSLGGGNTGELFF	TRBV12-3/TRBV12-4	NA	TRBJ2-2	NA	15
TGTGCCAGCAGCTCAAGAAATTCACCCCTCCACTTT	CASSSRNSPLHF	TRBV7-2	NA	TRBJ1-6	NA	12
TGTGCCAGCAGGGAATCGGGCCTTGGTCGTCTGCAAGAGACCCAGTACTTC	CASRESGLGRLQETQYF	TRBV7-9	few	TRBJ2-5	NA	17
TGCGCCAGCAGCTTGTCGGCAGGGAGCACAGATACGCAGTATTTT	CASSLSAGSTDTQYF	TRBV5-1	NA	TRBJ2-3	NA	15
TGTGCCAGCAGTTACAGAGAGGATCAGCCCCAGCATTTT	CASSYREDQPQHF	TRBV6-2/TRBV6-3	few	TRBJ1-5	NA	13
TGTGCCAGCAGAGTCCCCACAGGGCAAGGGGATGAGCAGTTCTTC	CASRVPTGQGDEQFF	TRBV7-9	few	TRBJ2-1	NA	15
TGCGCCAGCAGCTCCAGACTAGGGACAGATACGCAGTATTTT	CASSSRLGTDTQYF	TRBV5-1	few	TRBJ2-3	NA	14
TGCAGTGCTATTCGACAGGTTAATCAGCCCCAGCATTTT	CSAIRQVNQPQHF	TRBV20-1	few	TRBJ1-5	NA	13
TGTGCCAGCAGTTTCAGAGGAGGGGGCAATCAGCCCCAGCATTTT	CASSFRGGGNQPQHF	TRBV6-2/TRBV6-3	NA	TRBJ1-5	NA	15
TGTGCCAGCAGCGTAGAAGGTAGCGGGGTGATCACAGATACGCAGTATTTT	CASSVEGSGVITDTQYF	TRBV9	NA	TRBJ2-3	TRBD2	17
TGTGCCAGCAGCTTAGGTTGGGGGGCAGATACGCAGTATTTT	CASSLGWGADTQYF	TRBV7-9	few	TRBJ2-3	NA	14
TGCGCCAGCAGCCTCGGGACTGACTACGAGCAGTACTTC	CASSLGTDYEQYF	TRBV4-3	many	TRBJ2-7	NA	13
TGTGCCAGCAGTATCGGACAGGGCTACGAGCAGTACTTC	CASSIGQGYEQYF	TRBV6-5	few	TRBJ2-7	TRBD1	13
TGCAGCGCCCTCCGGGTTAACACAGATACGCAGTATTTT	CSALRVNTDTQYF	TRBV29-1	few	TRBJ2-3	NA	13
TGTGCCAGCAGCCAACCCGGACCCCATCAGCCCCAGCATTTT	CASSQPGPHQPQHF	TRBV7-2	few	TRBJ1-5	NA	14
TGTGCCAGCAGCCTTATTACCGGAAACACCATATATTTT	CASSLITGNTIYF	TRBV28	few	TRBJ1-3	NA	13
TGTGCCAGCTCACCACGGGTCGGAGGATCATCGGATACGCAGTATTTT	CASSPRVGGSSDTQYF	TRBV18	NA	TRBJ2-3	NA	16
TGTGCCTCCACGGGGACAGCCAGTGAAGCTTTCTTT	CASTGTASEAFF	TRBV28	NA	TRBJ1-1	TRBD1	12
TGCAGTGCTATCTCCCTAGCGGACACAGATACGCAGTATTTT	CSAISLADTDTQYF	TRBV20-1	NA	TRBJ2-3	TRBD2	14
TGTGCCAGCAGCCCCAGATCCGGACAGGGCGGATCAGAGACCCAGTACTTC	CASSPRSGQGGSETQYF	TRBV7-9	few	TRBJ2-5	TRBD1	17
TGTGCCAGCAGCCAAGATGGTGACCTCCTATATAGCACAGATACGCAGTATTTT	CASSQDGDLLYSTDTQYF	TRBV3-1	few	TRBJ2-3	NA	18